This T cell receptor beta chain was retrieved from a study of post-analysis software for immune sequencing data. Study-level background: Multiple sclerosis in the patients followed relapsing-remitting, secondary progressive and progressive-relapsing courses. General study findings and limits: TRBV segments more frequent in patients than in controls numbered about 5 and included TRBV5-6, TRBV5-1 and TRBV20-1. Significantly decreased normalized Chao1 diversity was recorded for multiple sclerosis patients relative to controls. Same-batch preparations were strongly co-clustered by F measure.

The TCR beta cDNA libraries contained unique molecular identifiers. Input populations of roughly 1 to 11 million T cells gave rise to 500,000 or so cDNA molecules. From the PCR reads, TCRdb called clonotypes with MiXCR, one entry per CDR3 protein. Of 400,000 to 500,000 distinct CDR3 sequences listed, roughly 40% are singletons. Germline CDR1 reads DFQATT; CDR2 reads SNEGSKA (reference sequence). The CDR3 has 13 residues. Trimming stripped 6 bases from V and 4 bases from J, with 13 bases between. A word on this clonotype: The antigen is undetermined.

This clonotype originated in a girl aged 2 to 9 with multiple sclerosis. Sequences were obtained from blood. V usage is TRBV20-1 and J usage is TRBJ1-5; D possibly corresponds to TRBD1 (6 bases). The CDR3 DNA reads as TGCAGTGCGGTTGGACAGCCTAATCAGCCCCAGCATTTT. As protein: CSAVGQPNQPQHF.